Reported below is one TCR beta chain. The target of this receptor is not known. The sample belongs to a study of T cells expressing NK-cell markers (dated by TCRdb to the early 2020s). A note on the overall study: In sorted CD3+CD56+NKG2C+, CD3+CD56+NKG2C- and CD3+CD56-NKG2C+ T-cell subsets from several donors, TCR beta-chain repertoires were profiled. Sequencing of the libraries produced 2 x 150 bp reads on Illumina HiSeq 2000/2500, MiSeq or NextSeq. Among the eight sequenced donors, only one was HCMV-seronegative, while the other seven were HCMV-seropositive. The study sequenced eight donors, all healthy volunteers chosen at random: three men and five women. The study at large found these results: Those dominant clonotypes were again the most abundant among CD3+CD56-NKG2C+ cells in a handful of donors, at about 25-60.1%. In over 5 donors, the dominant CD3+CD56+NKG2C+ clonotypes were among the top 10 CD8+ clonotypes and accounted for about 1.0-7.0% of CD8+ T cells. It remained unclear whether the expanded NKG2C-expressing T cell clones were specific for HCMV antigens.

The CDR3 runs 15 residues from the cysteine to the phenylalanine. The DNA sequence is not available. In the germline V gene, CDR1 corresponds to WSHSY and CDR2 to SAAADI. A commercial ELISA kit detecting HCMV-specific IgG in serum was used to determine HCMV serostatus. Peripheral blood mononuclear cells were isolated from blood by Ficoll density gradient centrifugation. For sequencing, an Illumina HiSeq 2000 was employed. The TCR beta cDNA libraries were made using 5'RACE template switching, a step that added both a universal primer site and unique molecular identifiers. cDNA synthesis was primed from the TCR beta constant segment, followed by two successive PCR amplification steps. As for the authors' bioinformatics: MIGEC handled demultiplexing of the reads and grouping by UMI, while MiTCR was used to assemble and quantify clonotypes. To remove erroneous sequences, TCR cDNA sequences were retained only when supported by two or more reads. The tcR package was used for downstream repertoire analysis, and clonotypes were matched between fractions using CDR3 nucleotide sequence together with V segment. Antigen specificity was annotated against VDJdb with VDJmatch, allowing one amino acid substitution in CDR3. Following reprocessing of the reads by TCRdb, the data hold one row per CDR3 protein sequence and no DNA is available. The V and J calls were not made by the authors but by TCRdb's processing. For this sample, the table gives some 440,000 distinct CDR3 sequences. Clones ranked in the top ten supply 1.4% of the sample.

The receptor chain draws on TRBV10-2 and TRBJ1-1; TCRdb picks TRBD1, but there is no DNA to check that call. The sequenced sample consisted of blood T cells: a sorted CD56 or NKG2C T cell subset, CD4+ or CD8+ T cells, or bulk PBMC T cells (not recorded which). The clonotype comes from a woman aged 50 to 60 in good health. Donor details come from another sample of the same person, matched by shared clones. CDR3 loop: CASSVRTGKNTEAFF.